This TCR beta chain was sequenced for a study of cytomegalovirus exposure and HLA in healthy donors. Looked up from germline, CDR1 is LGHNT and CDR2 is FRNRAP. Deletions cut 1 base from V and 4 bases from J, with 10 bases between. This CDR3 contains 14 residues. The PCR had 60 Vbeta and 13 Jbeta primers. Clones were read by immunoSEQ multiplex PCR, and TCRdb kept only the in-frame ones, dropping some. The data show 150,000 or so clones, around 80% seen once. The TCR originated in a woman aged 40 to 50 in good health and CMV-seronegative. The material sequenced was PBMCs. The chain uses TRBV12-5 and TRBJ2-5; possible D gene TRBD1, 6 bases. CDR3 DNA: TGTGCTAGTGGTTTGGGGGCAGGGGCAGAGACCCAGTACTTC. Amino acids: CASGLGAGAETQYF.